This T cell receptor beta chain was sequenced in a study of T cells in Graves' hyperthyroidism and ophthalmopathy (dated by TCRdb to between 2018 and 2021). As for the study more broadly: Peripheral blood was collected at initial diagnosis, before any treatment. To identify TCR V-J signatures that set the groups apart, the researchers used a discovery cohort of roughly 100 patients, made up of under 45 with Graves' ophthalmopathy and 57 with stable Graves' hyperthyroidism. Prospective prediction of ophthalmopathy was tested in an independent validation cohort consisting of roughly 19 hyperthyroidism patients and around 16 patients who later progressed to ophthalmopathy. The 95 to 100 discovery patients were randomly split 7:3 into training and test sets. In addition, the study compared T-cell repertoires in thyroid tissue and in blood from several Graves' hyperthyroidism patients. Following sampling, methimazole starting at 30 mg daily was given to hyperthyroidism patients, and high-dose intravenous methylprednisolone was given to ophthalmopathy patients. The paper reports TCR Vbeta CDR3 sequencing of 135 peripheral blood samples: around 45 ophthalmopathy, 75 to 80 hyperthyroidism and approximately 17 progressor patients.

Amplification of TCR beta CDR3 regions was carried out from RNA transcripts. The TCR CDR3 was subjected to a first round of RT-PCR using the HTBI primer set and the Qiagen OneStep RT-PCR kit. A second multiplex PCR round built the libraries, followed by size selection and purification. Sequencing of the libraries was done on an Illumina HiSeq2000 using paired-end 100 bp reads. From the authors' description of their analysis: SOAPnuke was used to process the raw data, removing reads that contained adapters or uncalled bases, had a mean Phred below 15, or lacked an exact match to the constant primer or identifier. COPE v1.2.5 was used to merge the high-quality paired reads, and each unique nucleotide sequence was defined as a clonotype. Clonotypes were aligned to IMGT TRBV, TRBD and TRBJ reference segments using MiTCR v1.1. Analysis was restricted to V-J combinations with a frequency above 0.0001, which covered about 99% of repertoires. The TCS score was defined as F50 (clonal expansion) divided by E x V (chaos), with BLOSUM62-based TCRdist calculated between CDR3 peptides within each V-J. Welch's t-statistics and random forest reduced roughly 540 V-J features to some 14, which were used in a naive Bayes classifier (R e1071). The Morisita-Horn index was used to measure how similar the thyroid and blood repertoires were. TCRdb passed the public sequencing reads through fastp at Q25 and MiXCR, retaining productive beta sequences. Each record represents a unique CDR3 protein, reported with the most common genes and DNA among its rows. These V and J calls derive from TCRdb rather than the authors' analysis. The sample table records 750,000 to 900,000 distinct CDR3 sequences; 38% of these occur just once. 7.5% to 9.5% of the sample comes from the top ten.

As to this clonotype: What antigen it recognizes has not been identified. The record has no base qualities; no much larger clone is one base away.

Stable Graves' hyperthyroidism was defined as the absence of progression to ophthalmopathy over 18 months of follow-up. Hyperthyroidism patients were newly diagnosed, with disease duration under 2 months, and aged 18 to 65 years. The study excluded patients with uncontrolled infections, other autoimmune diseases, pregnancy or lactation. Clinical symptoms, serum thyroxine and TRAb, thyroid ultrasound, and orbital computed tomography formed the basis for the diagnoses. PBMCs were isolated from around 10 ml of fresh peripheral blood by Ficoll-Paque density gradient centrifugation. Total RNA was extracted with Trizol reagent, and quality was checked on an Agilent 2100 Bioanalyzer. Based on the germline V gene, the CDR1 and CDR2 sequences are MNHEY and SVGAGI. V loses 11 bases at its end and J loses 4 bases; junction bases beyond the gene matches: 6. The CDR3 numbers 12 residues from cysteine through phenylalanine. Just CDR3 DNA is preserved here, 36 bases in frame from base 1.

The full study reports these points: Most expanded thyroid clonotypes (frequency above 0.001) were also found in blood, which suggests that blood repertoires may mirror thyroid immune responses. In cross-validation, a model built on a 13 V-J signature told ophthalmopathy apart from stable hyperthyroidism with approximately 90% sensitivity and about 81% specificity, and in testing the same model reached 80%/75%. Sample size was not statistically predetermined, and blinding of investigators to group allocation was not performed. In validation, the model predicted progression to ophthalmopathy with 55% to 71% sensitivity and 72% to 75% specificity, a median of around 6.6 months before onset.

The sequence was obtained from a man between 18 and 35 years old with Graves' hyperthyroidism. Recombination linked TRBV6-5 to TRBJ1-2; TRBD1 aligns with 8 central bases. The specimen sequenced was blood. The DNA sequence is given as TGTGCCGCCGGACAGGGAGGCTATGGCTACACCTTC. It translates as CAAGQGGYGYTF.